The rows below give T cell receptor beta chains drawn from one sample of a study of breast tumors, draining lymph nodes, adjacent tissues. TCRdb re-called the multiplex PCR reads with MiXCR, one entry per CDR3 protein. Among 150,000 to 200,000 distinct CDR3 sequences listed, 33% were seen once. Sample: axillary lymph node tissue. The receptors derive from a female donor with breast cancer. Some clones in this sample may be carry-over from other donors' samples. Each CDR3 is given with its conserved first and last residue. The D gene is left open where the match is weak. The size field is filled for only some rows; it gives once, few, many or a size class.

abundance,j_gene,d_gene,v_gene,CDR3nt,CDR3aa
many,TRBJ1-2,.,TRBV5-1,TGCGCCAGCAGCTTGGCGCAACAGGCGCCTGAGAGAGGCTACACCTTC,CASSLAQQAPERGYTF
.,TRBJ2-7,.,TRBV6-6,TGTGCCAGCAGTCGGCAGGACTACGAGCAGTACTTC,CASSRQDYEQYF
many,TRBJ2-1,.,TRBV7-3,TGTGCCAGCAGCTTAACGGGGGGCTCTAACAATGAGCAGTTCTTC,CASSLTGGSNNEQFF
many,TRBJ2-3,TRBD2,TRBV6-6,TGTGCCAGCAGTTTTCGACTAGCGGGAGTAGATACGCAGTATTTT,CASSFRLAGVDTQYF
many,TRBJ2-1,.,TRBV11-3,TGTGCCAGCAGCTTAGGGTGGGGGAATGAGCAGTTCTTC,CASSLGWGNEQFF
many,TRBJ1-6,TRBD1,TRBV7-2,TGTGCCAGCAGCTTACGGACAGGGGGACTTGGTTCACCCCTCCACTTT,CASSLRTGGLGSPLHF
few,TRBJ1-4,.,TRBV18,TGTGCCAGCTCACCCACTCAGCTGGGGGCTTTTGAAAAACTGTTTTTT,CASSPTQLGAFEKLFF
.,TRBJ1-2,TRBD1,TRBV9,TGTGCCAGCGGCGTAGTCCCAGGGGGCGGAGAAGGCTTCACCTTC,CASGVVPGGGEGFTF
many,TRBJ2-7,.,TRBV7-8,TGTGCCAGCAGCTTACCCGGGTTAGGAGGGAGGCACTACGAGCAGTACTTC,CASSLPGLGGRHYEQYF
many,TRBJ2-7,TRBD2,TRBV4-2,TGTGCCAGCAGCCAGACTAGCGGGGGAGTAACCGTCTCCTACGAGCAGTACTTC,CASSQTSGGVTVSYEQYF
.,TRBJ2-7,.,TRBV3-2,TGTGCCAGCATCCAGACAGGAAGTGTACCCTACGAGCAGTACTTC,CASIQTGSVPYEQYF
.,TRBJ2-7,TRBD2,TRBV29-1,TGCAGCGCCGGGGTGACTAGCGGGCAGTACTTC,CSAGVTSGQYF
many,TRBJ2-3,.,TRBV11-3,TGTGCCAGCAGCTTACTAGGGGTCACAGATACGCAGTATTTT,CASSLLGVTDTQYF
few,TRBJ1-1,TRBD1,TRBV7-2,TGTGCCAGCAGCTTCAGGGGGGGGAACACTGAAGCTTTCTTT,CASSFRGGNTEAFF
many,TRBJ2-1,TRBD1,TRBV7-3,TGTGCCAGCAGCTCCGGGACAGGGTTCAATGAGCAGTTCTTC,CASSSGTGFNEQFF
.,TRBJ2-7,.,TRBV3-1,TGTGCCAGCAGCGCAGTCTATAGCCGCTACGAGCAGTACTTC,CASSAVYSRYEQYF
many,TRBJ1-5,.,TRBV6-4,TGTGCCAGCAGTGAACAGGGAGGAGATCAGCCCCAGCATTTT,CASSEQGGDQPQHF
few,TRBJ1-1,.,TRBV4-2,TGTGCCAGCAGCCAAGTGGTAGGGTCTGAAGCTTTCTTT,CASSQVVGSEAFF
few,TRBJ1-1,.,TRBV5-1,TGCGCCAGCAGCGACGACAGTACGAACACTGAAGCTTTCTTT,CASSDDSTNTEAFF
many,TRBJ1-3,.,TRBV12-3/TRBV12-4,TGTGCCAGCAGTTTATCGGGAGGGACCTCATATTTT,CASSLSGGTSYF
.,TRBJ1-4,.,TRBV3-1,TGTGCCAGCAGCCCCTCCAGGAGGGTCCCATCAACTAATGAAAAACTGTTTTTT,CASSPSRRVPSTNEKLFF
many,TRBJ1-4,.,TRBV6-5,TGTGCCAGCAGTTACTCCCCGATTTCAGAAAAACTGTTTTTT,CASSYSPISEKLFF
many,TRBJ2-7,TRBD2,TRBV20-1,TGCAGTGCTAGAGATCGCGCGGGAGTTAGGTACGAGCAGTACTTC,CSARDRAGVRYEQYF
many,TRBJ1-5,.,TRBV19,TGTGCCAGTAGAGTGGACAGCAGATATAGCAATCAGCCCCAGCATTTT,CASRVDSRYSNQPQHF
.,TRBJ2-3,.,TRBV6-2/TRBV6-3,TGTGCCAGCAGTTACTCTAGGGCGGGCCTACACTTCACAGATACGCAGTATTTT,CASSYSRAGLHFTDTQYF
many,TRBJ2-1,TRBD2,TRBV20-1,TGCAGTGCTCTCGAAAGCGGGAGGGGTTACAATGAGCAGTTCTTC,CSALESGRGYNEQFF
.,TRBJ1-6,.,TRBV20-1,TGCAGTGCTAGGCTTCATGGGTTTCGGAATTCACCCCTCCACTTT,CSARLHGFRNSPLHF
many,TRBJ2-3,TRBD2,TRBV7-2,TGTGCTGAAGCGGGGGGGTCGAGGACAGATACGCAGTATTTT,CAEAGGSRTDTQYF
.,TRBJ2-1,TRBD2,TRBV20-1,TGCAGTGCCGCCCCGGGGGGAGGGTACACTGAGCAGTTCTTC,CSAAPGGGYTEQFF
.,TRBJ1-6,TRBD1,TRBV27,TGTGCCAGCAGTATCCAGTTTAGGTCGACAGGGAAGTCACCCCTCCACTTT,CASSIQFRSTGKSPLHF
many,TRBJ2-3,.,TRBV2,TGTGCCAGCAGTGGGAGGGGAGGTACAGATACGCAGTATTTT,CASSGRGGTDTQYF
.,TRBJ2-3,TRBD2,TRBV19,TGTGCCAGTAGTAGGCTGCCCGGGACTACCATAGTTACGCAGTATTTT,CASSRLPGTTIVTQYF
many,TRBJ2-5,.,TRBV29-1,TGCAGCGTCCCCCCGGGGGGCCTTTTGGAGACCCAGTACTTC,CSVPPGGLLETQYF
many,TRBJ2-1,TRBD2,TRBV7-7,TGTGCTAGCAGCCCAATAGCGGGAGGGAGCAACAATGAGCAGTTCTTC,CASSPIAGGSNNEQFF
many,TRBJ2-7,TRBD1,TRBV6-4,TGTGCCAGCAGCGAAGGGACAGGCAGCTCCTACGAGCAGTACTTC,CASSEGTGSSYEQYF
.,TRBJ2-3,.,TRBV24-1,TGTGCCACCGCGGCCAGCTCCTACAATGAGCAGTATTTT,CATAASSYNEQYF
.,TRBJ2-6,TRBD1,TRBV6-1,TGTGCCAGCAGTCACTCCCCGGGACAGTCCTTCTCTGGGGCCAACGTCCTGACTTTC,CASSHSPGQSFSGANVLTF
many,TRBJ2-5,.,TRBV20-1,TGCAGTGCTAGTGTTATGGAGACCCAGTACTTC,CSASVMETQYF
many,TRBJ1-2,.,TRBV29-1,TGCAGCGTTGAAAATTTAGGGGTGGAGGGCTACACCTTC,CSVENLGVEGYTF
.,TRBJ2-6,.,TRBV11-1,TGTGCCAGCAGCGGAGTCCCCGGGCTGTGCTCTGGGGCCAACGTCCTGACTTTC,CASSGVPGLCSGANVLTF
.,TRBJ1-5,.,TRBV6-2/TRBV6-3,TGTGCCAGCAGTGGGGCCACCAACCGAATGAATCAGCCCCAGCATTTT,CASSGATNRMNQPQHF
many,TRBJ2-6,TRBD1,TRBV4-2,TGTGCCAGCAGCCAAGGCACCGGGACAGGGGCTTCTGGGGCCAACGTCCTGACTTTC,CASSQGTGTGASGANVLTF
many,TRBJ1-2,.,TRBV12-3/TRBV12-4,TGTGCCAGCAGTACCAAAAAGGGTTCTTTTGGGAATGGCTACACCTTC,CASSTKKGSFGNGYTF
many,TRBJ2-7,.,TRBV20-1,TGCAGTGCTCCGGACCAAACCTACGAGCAGTACTTC,CSAPDQTYEQYF
many,TRBJ2-1,TRBD2,TRBV7-3,TGTGCCAGCAGTCGGGCGGGAGTTATCGATGAGCAGTTCTTC,CASSRAGVIDEQFF
.,TRBJ1-1,.,TRBV9,TGTGCCAGCAGCGTATCAGGGTCCGGTGAAGCTTTCTTT,CASSVSGSGEAFF
many,TRBJ2-1,.,TRBV7-8,TGTGCCAGCAACACTAACTACAATGAGCAGTTCTTC,CASNTNYNEQFF
few,TRBJ1-1,TRBD1,TRBV30,TGTGCCTGGAGTCCAGGGACAGGGCTAGTGGGTGAAGCTTTCTTT,CAWSPGTGLVGEAFF
medium-sized,TRBJ2-5,TRBD1,TRBV29-1,TGCAGCGTGGAACAGGGGGCTCGACAGACCCAGTACTTC,CSVEQGARQTQYF
many,TRBJ2-3,TRBD1,TRBV7-8,TGTGCCAGCAGCCGACTTTACAGGGGAAGCACAGATACGCAGTATTTT,CASSRLYRGSTDTQYF
.,TRBJ2-4,.,TRBV20-1,TGCAGTGCTCTCCGGATAGGAGAACTAGCCAAAAACATTCAGTACTTC,CSALRIGELAKNIQYF
.,TRBJ2-2,TRBD2,TRBV11-2,TGTGCCAGCAGCTCCCGAACGGGGCGGGGGACTTACACCGGGGAGCTGTTTTTT,CASSSRTGRGTYTGELFF
many,TRBJ2-7,TRBD2,TRBV25-1,TGTGCCAGCACTGGGGGGGTCAGGGAGCAGTACTTC,CASTGGVREQYF